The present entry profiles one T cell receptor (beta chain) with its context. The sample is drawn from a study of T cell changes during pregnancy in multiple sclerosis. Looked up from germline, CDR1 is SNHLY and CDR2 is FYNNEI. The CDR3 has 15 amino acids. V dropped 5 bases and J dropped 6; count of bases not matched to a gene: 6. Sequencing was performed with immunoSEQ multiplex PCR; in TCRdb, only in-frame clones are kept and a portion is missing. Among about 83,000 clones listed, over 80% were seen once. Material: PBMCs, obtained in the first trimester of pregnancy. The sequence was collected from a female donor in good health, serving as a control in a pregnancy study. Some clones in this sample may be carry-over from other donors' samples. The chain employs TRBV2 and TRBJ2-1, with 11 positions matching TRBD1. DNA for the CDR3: TGTGCCAGCAGTCCGGACAGGGGGCAAGGCAATGAGCAGTTCTTC. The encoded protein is CASSPDRGQGNEQFF.